The 18 T cell receptor beta chains presented below share a single source sample, sequenced in a study of molecular identifiers for immune sequencing clone quantification. TCRdb re-analysed the PCR reads in MiXCR, keeping a single row per CDR3 protein. The table shows approximately 630,000 distinct CDR3 sequences, with 25% occurring only once. The sample taken for sequencing was naive CD8+ T cells from blood, with Jurkat cell RNA spiked in. Subset denoted: FACS-sorted CD8+CD4-CCR7+CD45RA+ naive T cells. Receptors were obtained from a human donor in good health. Some libraries in this study had Jurkat cell RNA spiked in.

This clonotype was observed a few times. The rearrangement joins TRBV13 to TRBJ1-1; TRBD1 might be the D (6 bases). There are 13 residues in the CDR3. CDR1 and CDR2 from the germline V gene are PRHDT and FYEKMQ (reference sequence). V was trimmed by 5 bases and J by 7 bases, leaving 14 bases between them. The CDR3 DNA reads TGTGCCAGCAGCCCGACCCGGACAGTTGAAGCTTTCTTT. It codes for CASSPTRTVEAFF. Combining the CDR3 with reference TRBV13 and TRBJ1-1 gives the whole variable domain AAGVIQSPRHLIKEKRETATLKCYPIPRHDTVYWYQQGPGQDPQFLISFYEKMQSDKGSIPDRFSAQQFSDYHSELNMSSLELGDSALYFCASSPTRTVEAFFGQGTRLTVV.

The sample holds a few counts of this clonotype. A much bigger clone sits one base away, suggesting this may be a read error. J is TRBJ2-3 and V is TRBV12-3 or TRBV12-4; D is undetermined. This CDR3 region has 15 residues. CDR3 sequence reads: CARSVDMTSTDTQYF. In nucleotides, the CDR3 is TGTGCCCGCAGTGTCGACATGACTAGCACAGATACGCAGTATTTT.

This clonotype appeared a few times. The chain combines TRBV6-5 with TRBJ1-2, with D maybe TRBD1 (6 bases). Trimming cost V 2 bases and J 4 bases, with 14 bases left between them. The length of the CDR3 is 15 residues. Looked up from germline, CDR1 is MNHEY and CDR2 is SVGAGI. The CDR3 coding sequence is TGTGCCAGCAGTTACGGAAGGGGGGGCGGCTATGGCTACACCTTC. It encodes CASSYGRGGGYGYTF.

This clonotype occurred many times. This rearrangement joins TRBV27 to TRBJ1-1; D uncertain. The CDR3 has 15 amino acids. CDR1 is MNHEY, CDR2 SMNVEV, per germline (reference sequence). Deletions cut 0 bases from V and 1 base from J, with 9 bases between. The CDR3 spells CASSLSAGSNTEAFF. The CDR3 bases are TGTGCCAGCAGTTTATCTGCAGGTTCGAACACTGAAGCTTTCTTT.

This clonotype appeared many times. V and J are TRBV20-1 and TRBJ2-3; D is perhaps TRBD2 (5 bases). Germline CDR1 and CDR2: DFQATT and SNEGSKA (reference sequence). Between the trimmed V and J ends, which lost 3 bases and 5 bases, there was a span of 18 bases. The CDR3 is 15 amino acids. The CDR3 is CSASHLKRGGDTQYF. As DNA, the CDR3 is TGCAGTGCTAGCCACCTCAAACGGGGTGGAGATACGCAGTATTTT.

This clonotype occurred a few times. The conserved phenylalanine or tryptophan normally closing the CDR3 is absent here, so this likely arose from a read error. In DNA form, the CDR3 reads TGTGCCAGCAGCCAAGGTGACCTCACTGAAGCTTTCCTT. Translating it yields CASSQGDLTEAFL. The chain links TRBV3-1 to TRBJ1-1; D not certain. Germline CDR1 LGHDT, CDR2 YNNKEL (reference sequence). The CDR3 contains 13 residues. Trimming took 1 base from V and 4 from J, leaving 7 bases between them.

This clonotype was seen more than once but under ten times. The chain carries TRBV14 and TRBJ2-2; a possible D gene is TRBD2 (5 bases). Germline CDR1 reads SGHDN; CDR2 reads FVKESK. Trimming took 4 bases from V and 4 from J, leaving 13 bases between them. This CDR3 comprises 15 residues. CDR3 coding DNA: TGTGCCAGCAGCCGCCAACTAGAACTCACCGGGGAGCTGTTTTTT. Protein sequence: CASSRQLELTGELFF.

The chain carries TRBV7-6 and TRBJ2-1, with TRBD1 as a possible D gene (5 bases). Germline lookup yields CDR1 SGHVS and CDR2 FNYEAQ. CDR3 size: 14 residues. Trimming stripped 1 base from V and 5 bases from J, with 9 bases between. Written as DNA, the CDR3 is TGTGCCAGCAGCTTAGTCTCAGGGCACAATGAGCAGTTCTTC. Amino acids: CASSLVSGHNEQFF.

In its sample, this clonotype was seen many times. The chain couples TRBV7-2 to TRBJ2-5; no reliable D call. The CDR3 runs to 11 residues. V was shortened by 5 bases and J by 5 bases, with 6 bases between the two germline ends. The germline CDR1 and CDR2 sequences are SGHTA and FQGNSA. The CDR3 region is CASSPPETQYF. In nucleotides, the CDR3 is TGTGCCAGCAGCCCCCCTGAGACCCAGTACTTC.

Turning to this clonotype: No conserved phenylalanine or tryptophan ends this CDR3, so it is likely a read error. This chain uses TRBV28 with TRBJ2-7; D is unresolved. Trimming removed 2 bases at V and 3 bases at J, with 17 bases between. Germline values: CDR1 MDHEN, CDR2 SYDVKM. CDR3 length equals 16 residues. This CDR3 is CASSLVQSLLIYEQYY. The CDR3, as DNA: TGTGCCAGCAGTTTAGTCCAGTCCCTTTTGATCTACGAGCAGTACTAC.

CDR3: CASSFATAFNEKLFF. The CDR3 DNA reads TGTGCCAGCAGTTTCGCGACAGCATTTAATGAAAAACTGTTTTTT. V gene TRBV6-6 combines with J gene TRBJ1-4; tentatively, D is TRBD1 (5 bases). Germline CDR1 is MNHNY and CDR2 is SVGAGI (reference sequence). V lost 4 bases and J lost 4, with 13 bases in between. The CDR3 has 15 amino acids.

The sample holds many counts of this clonotype. The CDR3 DNA is TGTGCCAGCAGCTTTGAGGGGAATAGCAATCAGCCCCAGCATTTT. As protein: CASSFEGNSNQPQHF. The V gene is TRBV7-8, the J gene TRBJ1-5; TRBD1 might be the D (5 bases). This CDR3 is built from 15 residues. The germline CDR1 and CDR2 sequences are SGHVS and FQNEAQ. The ends were cut back, 3 bases at V and 0 bases at J, with 9 bases in the middle.

This clonotype was counted many times. The gene calls are TRBV28 and TRBJ2-3; 13 bases match TRBD2. The CDR3 runs 16 residues. The germline gives CDR1 MDHEN, CDR2 SYDVKM. The junction had 6 bases not matched to a gene; V was cut back by 6 bases and J by 3 bases. This chain's CDR3 is CASSLTSGRVTDTQYF. Here the CDR3 DNA reads TGTGCCAGCAGCCTAACTAGCGGGAGGGTTACAGATACGCAGTATTTT.

This clonotype was observed at least ten times. The V and J genes are TRBV4-1 and TRBJ2-7; 7 bases map to TRBD2. This CDR3 spans 14 amino acids. V lost 4 bases, J lost 5 bases, and 8 bases stayed unmatched. Germline V CDR1 and CDR2: MGHRA, YSYEKL. The CDR3 DNA is TGCGCCAGCAGCCTTGGTCCGGGGAGGGACGAGCAGTACTTC. Its protein product is CASSLGPGRDEQYF.

This rearrangement joins TRBV6-2 or TRBV6-3 to TRBJ2-7, with 8 positions matching TRBD1. V trimming: 5 bases; J trimming: 1 base; junction bases outside the gene matches: 16. The CDR3 loop spans 18 amino acids. Germline CDR1 and CDR2: MNHEY and SVGEGT. The DNA of the CDR3 is TGTGCCAGCAGTCACGGGGCCCGGACAGGGCTTGTATCCTACGAGCAGTACTTC. Residues: CASSHGARTGLVSYEQYF.

To note about this clonotype: Compared with germline, one end of the junction differs, possibly owing to a read error. The V call is TRBV20-1, the J call TRBJ1-1; no clear D. Germline-derived CDR1 and CDR2 are DFQATT and SNEGSKA (reference sequence). The CDR3 has 15 residues. The CDR3 sequence is CSAGDLVGNGAEAFF. The CDR3 bases are TGCAGTGCTGGAGATCTGGTCGGTAATGGGGCTGAAGCTTTCTTT.

This clonotype was observed a few times. The chain has TRBV5-6 and TRBJ2-7, with 8 positions matching TRBD2. CDR1 and CDR2 from the germline V gene are SGHDT and YYEEEE. The CDR3 extends over 15 amino acids. V was clipped by 3 bases and J by 5 bases; unmatched bases: 10. CDR3 sequence reads: CASSYPLGRDHEQYF. The CDR3 bases are TGTGCCAGCAGCTATCCCCTCGGGAGGGACCACGAGCAGTACTTC.

The CDR3 here is CSAPSRTGGLTGELFF. The CDR3 DNA is TGCAGTGCTCCGTCGCGGACAGGGGGCCTGACCGGGGAGCTGTTTTTT. The rearrangement uses TRBV20-1 and TRBJ2-2; 11 nucleotides match TRBD1. The CDR3 runs 16 residues. Trimming took 5 bases from V and 5 from J; bases not matched to a gene: 10. The germline CDR1 and CDR2 sequences are DFQATT and SNEGSKA (reference sequence).